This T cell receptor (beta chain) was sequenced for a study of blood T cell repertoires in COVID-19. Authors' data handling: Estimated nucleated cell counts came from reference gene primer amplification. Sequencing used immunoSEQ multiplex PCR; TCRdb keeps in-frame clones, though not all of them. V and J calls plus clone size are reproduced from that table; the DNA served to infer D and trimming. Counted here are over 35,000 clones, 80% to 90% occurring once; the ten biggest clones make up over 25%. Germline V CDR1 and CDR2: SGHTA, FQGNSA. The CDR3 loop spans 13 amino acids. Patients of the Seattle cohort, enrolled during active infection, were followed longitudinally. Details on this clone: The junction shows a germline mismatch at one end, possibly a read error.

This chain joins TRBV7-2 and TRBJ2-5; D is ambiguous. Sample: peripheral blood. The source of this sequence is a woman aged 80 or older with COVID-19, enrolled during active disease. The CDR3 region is CASTLRASETQYF. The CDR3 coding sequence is TGTGCCAGCACCTTAAGAGCGTCGGAGACCCAGTACTTC.